This T cell receptor beta chain originates from a study of T-cell memory formation after mild COVID-19. Study-level findings and limits: Certain responding clones were present in pre-infection memory, suggesting participation of cross-reactive memory. Whereas later expanders leaned CD4+, clones contracting day 15 to 85 showed a balanced CD4/CD8 makeup. Clones which contracted sat mainly in CM and EM if CD4+, and in EMRA if CD8+.

V lost 5 bases and J 5 bases, leaving 13 bases between the germline ends. CDR1 and CDR2 (germline): SEHNR, FQNEAQ (reference sequence). CDR3 size: 15 residues. TCR alpha and TCR beta cDNA libraries carrying sample barcodes and UMIs were produced by 5'RACE using constant-segment primers. TCRdb independently ran MiXCR on the 5' RACE reads; one entry per CDR3 protein. Among roughly 300,000 distinct CDR3 sequences listed, 7.5% to 9.5% were seen once. This clonotype appeared a few times. The target antigen is unknown. Input material: PBMCs or a T cell subset sorted from them (not recorded which). The chain combines TRBV7-9 with TRBJ1-6; D ambiguous. The TCR originated in a man aged 18 to 29 who had mild COVID-19 (a few samples of this study predate the infection). Cell type and time point are not known. The CDR3 reads CASSPSLRDNSPLHF. In DNA form, the CDR3 reads TGTGCCAGCAGCCCAAGTCTGAGGGATAATTCACCCCTCCACTTT. The full variable domain, with the rest looked up from reference TRBV7-9 and TRBJ1-6, is DTGVSQNPRHKITKRGQNVTFRCDPISEHNRLYWYRQTLGQGPEFLTYFQNEAQLEKSRLLSDRFSAERPKGSFSTLEIQRTEQGDSAMYLCASSPSLRDNSPLHFGNGTRLTVT.